Shown below are 17 T cell receptor beta chains from a single sample sequenced in a study of metastatic and nonmetastatic thyroid tumors. Until they underwent thyroid surgery, no patient had received any treatment. TCRdb re-processed the PCR reads through MiXCR. The repertoire consists of roughly 40,000 clones, with 15% to 20% occurring once and the leading ten covering 20% to 25%. Sequencing used blood. These receptors all stem from a female donor with papillary thyroid cancer or a benign thyroid nodule (not recorded which). Some clones in this sample may be carry-over from other donors' samples.

This clone was recorded many times. The chain uses TRBV7-8 and TRBJ2-3, with TRBD2 matching over 8 bases. The CDR3 loop spans 14 amino acids. The germline CDR1 and CDR2 sequences are SGHVS and FQNEAQ. With 1 base clipped from V and 6 bases from J, the junction kept 3 bases outside the gene matches. The CDR3, as DNA: TGTGCCAGCAGCTTAGGCGGGGGGATGGATACGCAGTATTTT. Encoded protein: CASSLGGGMDTQYF.

In this sample, this clone turned up many times. CDR3 amino acids: CSASDRGYEQYF. CDR3 bases: TGCAGTGCTTCGGACCGCGGGTACGAGCAGTACTTC. This chain links TRBV20-1 with TRBJ2-7, with D tentatively TRBD2 (5 bases). Germline CDR1 is DFQATT and CDR2 is SNEGSKA (reference sequence). The CDR3 runs 12 residues. Trimming removed 5 bases at V and 4 bases at J, with 12 bases between.

This clone was seen at least ten times. V and J are TRBV18 and TRBJ2-3; D is uncertain. Germline V gives CDR1 KGHSH, CDR2 LQKENI. This CDR3 contains 12 residues. The ends were cut back, 8 bases at V and 1 base at J, with 7 bases in the middle. CDR3 coding DNA: TGTGCCAGCGGCGGCGGCACAGATACGCAGTATTTT. This codes for CASGGGTDTQYF.

This clone has ten or more counts. This chain uses TRBV2 with TRBJ2-1; 7 bases are a match to TRBD1. Germline loops: CDR1 SNHLY, CDR2 FYNNEI. J gave up 10 bases and V 6 bases, and 6 bases lay outside the gene matches. CDR3 length: 12 amino acids. The chain's CDR3 is CASRWQGEEQFF. The CDR3 DNA reads TGTGCCAGCAGATGGCAGGGGGAGGAGCAGTTCTTC.

This clone showed up many times. The chain recombines TRBV4-1 with TRBJ2-4; D perhaps matches TRBD2 (6 bases). Germline-derived CDR1 and CDR2 are MGHRA and YSYEKL. Trimming stripped 4 bases from V and 1 base from J, with 14 bases between. The CDR3 spans 16 residues. Here the CDR3 reads CASSLLGGMAKNIQYF. CDR3 sequence (DNA): TGCGCCAGCAGCCTGCTGGGCGGGATGGCCAAAAACATTCAGTACTTC.

Remarks on this clone: Relative to the germline gene, one junction end is altered; a read error may explain this. The chain is built from TRBV6-4 and TRBJ2-2, with 7 bases lining up with TRBD1. CDR1 and CDR2 from the germline V gene are MRHNA and SNTAGT. The CDR3 is 14 residues long. CDR3 region: CASSDRVSTGELFF. The DNA of the CDR3 is TGTGCCAGCAGCGACAGGGTGTCCACCGGGGAGCTGTTTTTC.

Concerning this clone itself: Compared with germline, one end of the junction differs, possibly owing to a read error. The same CDR3 arises from other DNA sequences in this sample as well. This sequence joins TRBV2 and TRBJ1-2, with 7 bases lining up with TRBD1. This CDR3 comprises 13 residues. From germline, CDR1 is SNHLY and CDR2 FYNNEI. CDR3 residues: CASSEQGFGGYTF. CDR3 DNA sequence: TGTGCAAGCAGCGAACAGGGGTTTGGAGGCTACACCTTC. The entire variable domain, with the rest obtained from reference TRBV2 and TRBJ1-2, is as follows: EPEVTQTPSHQVTQMGQEVILRCVPISNHLYFYWYRQILGQKVEFLVSFYNNEISEKSEIFDDQFSVERPDGSNFTLKIRSTKLEDSAMYFCASSEQGFGGYTFGSGTRLTVV.

The chain is built from TRBV6-1 and TRBJ2-7, with TRBD2 matching over 11 bases. The V segment lost 6 bases and the J segment 0 bases; nucleotides outside the gene matches: 7. Germline V CDR1 and CDR2: MNHNS, SASEGT. CDR3 size: 16 residues. The CDR3 loop is CASRRRLAGSSYEQYF. CDR3 nucleotide sequence: TGTGCCAGCAGACGCCGACTAGCGGGAAGCTCCTACGAGCAGTACTTC.

This clone was seen a handful of times. The chain has TRBV12-3 or TRBV12-4 and TRBJ2-1; 7 nucleotides align to TRBD2. V shed 7 bases, J shed 2 bases, and the junction held 17 bases outside the gene matches. The CDR3 is 18 amino acids. CDR3 residues: CASTMGGIEPATYNEQFF. CDR3 nucleotides: TGTGCCAGCACCATGGGAGGGATTGAGCCGGCCACCTACAATGAGCAGTTCTTC.

As concerns this clone: A much larger clonotype is one base distant, so this may be a read error. This chain uses TRBV3-1 with TRBJ2-5, with D perhaps TRBD2 (6 bases). CDR1 is LGHDT, CDR2 YNNKEL, per germline (reference sequence). This CDR3 has 13 residues. V lost 7 bases, J lost 4 bases, and 13 bases lay in between. The chain's CDR3 is CASNRPGLETQYF. CDR3 DNA: TGTGCCAGCAACCGACCGGGACTAGAGACCCAGTACTTC.

This clone was seen ten or more times. The chain joins TRBV27 to TRBJ2-5; D possibly corresponds to TRBD1 (7 bases). The CDR3 consists of 15 residues. Trimming pared 6 bases from V and 2 bases from J, leaving 16 bases between. Germline V lookup: CDR1 MNHEY, CDR2 SMNVEV (reference sequence). CDR3 in amino acids: CASSHGQEGQETQYF. Here the CDR3 DNA reads TGTGCCAGCAGCCACGGACAGGAGGGGCAAGAGACCCAGTACTTC.

This clone has ten or more counts. The V gene is TRBV27, the J gene TRBJ2-7, with 7 bases lining up with TRBD2. The CDR3 contains 18 residues. V lost 5 bases, J lost 2 bases, and 18 bases stayed unmatched. Germline CDR1 is MNHEY and CDR2 is SMNVEV (reference sequence). The CDR3 loop is CASSRVPPRASGPYEQYF. The CDR3 DNA follows: TGTGCCAGCAGTCGAGTACCTCCCCGGGCTAGCGGACCCTACGAGCAGTACTTC.

V gene TRBV6-1 combines with J gene TRBJ2-3; 12 positions agree with TRBD2. There are 15 residues in the CDR3. The junction had 7 bases not matched to a gene; V was cut back by 5 bases and J by 7 bases. Germline V CDR1 and CDR2: MNHNS, SASEGT. This chain's CDR3 is CASSPTSGGRNTQYF. The CDR3 DNA reads TGTGCCAGCAGTCCTACTAGCGGGGGGCGGAATACGCAGTATTTT.

This clone was recorded at least ten times. The V call is TRBV6-1, the J call TRBJ2-1; 7 bases are a match to TRBD1. CDR3 length: 15 amino acids. Germline assignment: CDR1 MNHNS and CDR2 SASEGT. The junction had 14 bases not matched to a gene; V was cut back by 5 bases and J by 10 bases. The CDR3 DNA follows: TGTGCCAGCAGTTCCCCAGAGGGGGCCTGGGGGGAGCAGTTCTTC. Protein: CASSSPEGAWGEQFF.

At least ten counts were recorded for this clone. The genes are TRBV6-5 and TRBJ2-3; D might be TRBD1 or TRBD2, each matching 6 bases. Germline CDR1 MNHEY, CDR2 SVGAGI. V lost 2 bases and J lost 6, with 9 bases in between. The CDR3 contains 13 residues. CDR3 DNA sequence: TGTGCCAGCAGTTACACGGGGGCCGATACGCAGTATTTT. Translated, it gives CASSYTGADTQYF.

This clone was seen ten or more times. This rearrangement joins TRBV2 to TRBJ2-7, with a weak D call TRBD2 (6 bases). Trimming cost V 6 bases and J 2 bases, with 11 bases left between them. From germline, CDR1 is SNHLY and CDR2 FYNNEI. The CDR3 has 13 residues. The CDR3 spells CASRLDYPYEQYF. In DNA, the CDR3 is TGTGCCAGCAGGTTGGACTACCCCTACGAGCAGTACTTC. The entire variable domain, with the rest obtained from reference TRBV2 and TRBJ2-7, is as follows: EPEVTQTPSHQVTQMGQEVILRCVPISNHLYFYWYRQILGQKVEFLVSFYNNEISEKSEIFDDQFSVERPDGSNFTLKIRSTKLEDSAMYFCASRLDYPYEQYFGPGTRLTVT.

This clone was recorded many times. The junction and the germline gene differ at one end; a read error may be behind it. This chain uses TRBV29-1 with TRBJ1-2; 9 bases are shared with TRBD1. Germline assignment: CDR1 SQVTM and CDR2 ANQGSEA. The CDR3 runs to 11 residues. The CDR3 loop is CSDEQGAGYTF. CDR3 coding DNA: TGCAGCGATGAACAGGGGGCCGGCTACACCTTC.